This T cell receptor (beta chain) was sequenced for a study of blood T cell repertoires in COVID-19. V was clipped by 8 bases and J by 0 bases; unmatched bases: 8. Germline V CDR1 and CDR2: SNHLY, FYNNEI. The CDR3 is 15 residues long. Only in-frame clones appear in the TCRdb table, and some are missing; sequencing was by immunoSEQ multiplex PCR. The data show 35,000 to 40,000 clones, with around four fifths seen just once and roughly 15% held by the top ten. The V call is TRBV2, the J call TRBJ2-3; the match to TRBD1 covers 7 bases. Sequencing input: peripheral blood. The sequence was collected from a man in his fifties with active or convalescent COVID-19. The CDR3 sequence is CASQGQYSSTDTQYF. The CDR3 DNA sequence: TGTGCCAGCCAGGGACAGTATTCTAGCACAGATACGCAGTATTTT.